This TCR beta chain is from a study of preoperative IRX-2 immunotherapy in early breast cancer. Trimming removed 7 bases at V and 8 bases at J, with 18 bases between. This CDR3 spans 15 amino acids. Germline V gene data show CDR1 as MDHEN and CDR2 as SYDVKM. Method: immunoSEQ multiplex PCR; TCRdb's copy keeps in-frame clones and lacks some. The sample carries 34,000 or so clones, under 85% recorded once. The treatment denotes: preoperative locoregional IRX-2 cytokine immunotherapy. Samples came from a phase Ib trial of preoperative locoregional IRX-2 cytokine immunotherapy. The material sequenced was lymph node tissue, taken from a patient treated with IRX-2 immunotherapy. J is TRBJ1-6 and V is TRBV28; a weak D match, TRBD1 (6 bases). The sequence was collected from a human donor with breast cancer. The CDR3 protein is CASTGREQGHSPLHF. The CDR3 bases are TGTGCCAGCACGGGGAGGGAACAGGGTCATTCACCCCTCCACTTT.